These 25 T cell receptor beta chains came from one sample sequenced in a study of T cell repertoires in cytomegalovirus infection. Their cognate antigens are unknown. TCRdb reprocessed the reads via MiXCR and lists one record per CDR3 protein. The repertoire has approximately 500,000 distinct CDR3 sequences, 30% to 40% of them found once; the top ten carry 15% to 20%. Sequenced here: cultured PBMCs, sampled from culture after CMV antigen stimulation. These receptors were collected from a human donor in good health (CMV status not recorded). Some clones in this sample may be carry-over from other donors' samples.

This clonotype has more than one count but fewer than ten. V gene TRBV7-2 combines with J gene TRBJ2-1; D might be TRBD1 (6 bases). Between the trimmed V and J ends, which lost 5 bases and 10 bases, there was a span of 18 bases. The CDR3 is made up of 14 amino acids. CDR1 SGHTA and CDR2 FQGNSA come from the germline V gene. The CDR3 loop is CASSPSGVPIEQFF. Here the CDR3 DNA reads TGTGCCAGCAGCCCCTCAGGGGTCCCCATCGAGCAGTTCTTC. Complete variable domain (other parts from reference TRBV7-2 and TRBJ2-1): GAGVSQSPSNKVTEKGKDVELRCDPISGHTALYWYRQSLGQGLEFLIYFQGNSAPDKSGLPSDRFSAERTGGSVSTLTIQRTQQEDSAVYLCASSPSGVPIEQFFGPGTRLTVL.

The chain couples TRBV5-1 to TRBJ2-7; no definite D call. The V end was cut by 1 base, the J end by 2 bases, with 10 bases between. This CDR3 is built from 14 residues. The germline CDR1 and CDR2 sequences are SGHRS and YFSETQ. The CDR3 protein is CASSLNGATYEQYF. Here the CDR3 DNA reads TGCGCCAGCAGCTTGAACGGCGCGACCTACGAGCAGTACTTC.

A remark on this clonotype: This may stem from a read error, because a much larger clone lies one nucleotide away. The rearrangement links TRBV7-2 to TRBJ2-3; 13 bases are shared with TRBD2. Germline CDR1 reads SGHTA; CDR2 reads FQGNSA. This CDR3 spans 18 amino acids. CDR3 protein: CASSPKGLAGVSTNTQYF. The DNA for the CDR3 is TGTGCCAGCAGCCCCAAAGGACTAGCGGGAGTGAGCACAAATACGCAGTATTTT.

In this sample, this clonotype turned up a few times. This rearrangement joins TRBV6-2 or TRBV6-3 to TRBJ1-1; D ambiguous. CDR1 is MNHEY, CDR2 SVGEGT, per germline. Trimming removed 4 bases at V and 0 bases at J, with 12 bases between. The CDR3 is 15 amino acids. Written as DNA, the CDR3 is TGTGCCAGCAGTTCCCACAGCAGAGTGAACACTGAAGCTTTCTTT. It translates to CASSSHSRVNTEAFF.

This rearrangement joins TRBV5-4 to TRBJ2-5, with 9 bases identical to TRBD1. Germline lookup yields CDR1 SGHNT and CDR2 YYREEE (reference sequence). The trim removed 5 bases at V and 5 bases at J, leaving 7 bases unmatched. CDR3 size: 14 residues. In DNA form, the CDR3 reads TGTGCCAGCAGAGGGGACAGGGAGGTCGAGACCCAGTACTTC. Translated, it gives CASRGDREVETQYF.

This clonotype occurred a few times. The chain carries TRBV7-2 and TRBJ2-5, with 7 bases aligning to TRBD1. This CDR3 is built from 14 residues. Germline V lookup: CDR1 SGHTA, CDR2 FQGNSA. V lost 4 bases to trimming and J lost 2 bases; unmatched junction nucleotides: 4. The DNA for the CDR3 is TGTGCCAGCAGCTCCGGGACAGCACAAGAGACCCAGTACTTC. The encoded protein is CASSSGTAQETQYF.

This clonotype was counted ten times or more. The genes are TRBV30 and TRBJ1-1, with D uncertain. The CDR3 contains 13 residues. The germline V and J ends were trimmed by 4 bases and 8 bases, with 17 bases remaining between them. Germline lookup yields CDR1 GTSNPN and CDR2 SVGIG (reference sequence). DNA for the CDR3: TGTGCCTGGAATCGGCTGGGAGTGTGGGAAGCTTTCTTT. Protein product: CAWNRLGVWEAFF. Full variable domain (outside the CDR3, taken from reference TRBV30 and TRBJ1-1): SQTIHQWPATLVQPVGSPLSLECTVEGTSNPNLYWYRQAAGRGLQLLFYSVGIGQISSEVPQNLSASRPQDRQFILSSKKLLLSDSGFYLCAWNRLGVWEAFFGQGTRLTVV.

This clonotype was found a few times. The chain uses TRBV7-2 and TRBJ2-1, with TRBD1 matching 7 bases. The germline gives CDR1 SGHTA, CDR2 FQGNSA. Germline trimming cut 5 bases from V and 10 bases from J; bases unmatched to any gene: 8. CDR3 size: 13 residues. The CDR3 nucleotides read TGTGCCAGCAGCCGAACAGGGGTAGGGGAGCAGTTCTTC. Translation gives CASSRTGVGEQFF.

This CDR3 is CASSPGTGLEAFF. CDR3 bases: TGTGCCAGCAGTCCTGGGACAGGTCTTGAAGCTTTCTTT. J is TRBJ1-1 and V is TRBV27; 8 nucleotides align to TRBD1. This CDR3 has 13 residues. Looked up from germline, CDR1 is MNHEY and CDR2 is SMNVEV (reference sequence). V was clipped by 5 bases and J by 7 bases; unmatched bases: 6.

This chain connects TRBV4-2 to TRBJ1-4, with D tentatively TRBD1 (6 bases). Germline CDR1 is LGHNA and CDR2 is YNFKEQ. Trimming took off 2 bases at V and 5 bases at J, with 12 bases between the two ends. The CDR3 is made up of 15 amino acids. This CDR3 reads CASSQLQGANEKLFF. The CDR3 DNA reads as TGTGCCAGCAGCCAACTACAGGGCGCAAATGAAAAACTGTTTTTT.

This sequence joins TRBV5-4 and TRBJ1-2; 9 bases fit TRBD1. Trimming took 5 bases from V and 3 from J; bases not matched to a gene: 14. CDR1 and CDR2 (germline): SGHNT, YYREEE (reference sequence). This CDR3 has 17 amino acids. The CDR3 DNA is TGTGCCAGCAGAGACCGGGACAGGGCGAAAAGGGACTATGGCTACACCTTC. This codes for CASRDRDRAKRDYGYTF. The variable domain in full, with the rest retrieved from reference TRBV5-4 and TRBJ1-2, is ETGVTQSPTHLIKTRGQQVTLRCSSQSGHNTVSWYQQALGQGPQFIFQYYREEENGRGNFPPRFSGLQFPNYSSELNVNALELDDSALYLCASRDRDRAKRDYGYTFGSGTRLTVV.

This clonotype was observed a handful of times. This chain links TRBV19 with TRBJ2-1; 8 bases agree with TRBD1. Germline V gene data show CDR1 as LNHDA and CDR2 as SQIVND (reference sequence). V trimming: 3 bases; J trimming: 0 bases; junction bases outside the gene matches: 1. The CDR3 is 15 amino acids. CDR3 DNA: TGTGCCAGTAGTATCGGGACAGGCTCCTACAATGAGCAGTTCTTC. Translating it yields CASSIGTGSYNEQFF.

This clonotype was seen a handful of times. The V call is TRBV5-4, the J call TRBJ2-6; TRBD1 is a possible D gene (6 bases). The CDR3 spans 18 residues. Trimming removed 0 bases from V and 0 bases from J, with 13 bases in between. Looked up from germline, CDR1 is SGHNT and CDR2 is YYREEE (reference sequence). Here the CDR3 reads CASSLAGAGASGANVLTF. CDR3 DNA: TGTGCCAGCAGCTTGGCCGGAGCAGGGGCCTCTGGGGCCAACGTCCTGACTTTC.

This clonotype was seen many times. This rearrangement joins TRBV7-8 to TRBJ1-5, with TRBD1 identical over 7 bases. V trimming: 1 base; J trimming: 0 bases; junction bases outside the gene matches: 6. The CDR3 covers 17 residues. Germline V gene data show CDR1 as SGHVS and CDR2 as FQNEAQ. The DNA for the CDR3 is TGTGCCAGCAGCTTAGGGGGGGGACAGCATAGCAATCAGCCCCAGCATTTT. It encodes CASSLGGGQHSNQPQHF.

Only a few counts were recorded for this clonotype. The chain has TRBV7-9 and TRBJ1-1; TRBD1 is a possible D gene (6 bases). From germline, CDR1 is SEHNR and CDR2 FQNEAQ (reference sequence). This CDR3 is 15 amino acids long. Trimming cost V 6 bases and J 5 bases, with 19 bases left between them. CDR3 in amino acids: CASRRDTGGGTEAFF. CDR3 DNA: TGTGCCAGCAGGCGGGACACAGGAGGTGGGACTGAAGCTTTCTTT.

This clonotype was counted between two and nine times. The chain joins TRBV4-2 to TRBJ2-5; tentatively, D is TRBD1 or TRBD2 (5 bases each). Per germline, CDR1 LGHNA and CDR2 YNFKEQ. This CDR3 comprises 16 residues. V lost 4 bases, J lost 0 bases, and 15 bases lay in between. The CDR3 reads CASSPTGTGYQETQYF. The CDR3 DNA sequence: TGTGCCAGCAGCCCGACCGGGACGGGGTACCAAGAGACCCAGTACTTC.

The chain uses TRBV4-1 and TRBJ2-5, with D uncertain. Germline CDR1 is MGHRA and CDR2 is YSYEKL. The CDR3 extends over 13 amino acids. Trimming took 0 bases from V and 4 from J, leaving 6 bases between them. In DNA, the CDR3 is TGCGCCAGCAGCCAAGAACGAGTAGAGACCCAGTACTTC. Translating it yields CASSQERVETQYF.

The chain uses TRBV10-3 and TRBJ2-1, with unresolved D. CDR3 length: 13 amino acids. CDR1 ENHRY and CDR2 SYGVKD come from the germline V gene. Between the trimmed V and J ends, which lost 4 bases and 10 bases, there was a span of 14 bases. CDR3 sequence reads: CAISGAALTEQFF. As DNA, the CDR3 is TGTGCCATCAGTGGGGCTGCGCTGACCGAGCAGTTCTTC.

The chain employs TRBV29-1 and TRBJ2-1; D assignment may be TRBD1 or TRBD2 (6 bases each). Per germline, CDR1 SQVTM and CDR2 ANQGSEA. Trimming shortened V by 4 bases and J by 4 bases, and 14 bases separated the two germline ends. The CDR3 is made up of 14 amino acids. The CDR3 bases are TGCAGCGTTGCGGGGGCCCAAATTTACAATGAGCAGTTCTTC. Translating gives CSVAGAQIYNEQFF.

The sample holds a few counts of this clonotype. The J gene is TRBJ1-1, the V gene TRBV7-9; D may be TRBD1 (5 bases). CDR1 and CDR2 (germline): SEHNR, FQNEAQ (reference sequence). The CDR3 consists of 13 residues. V was cut by 2 bases and J by 10 bases, with 14 bases left in between. This CDR3 reads CASSLSSGLGAFF. CDR3 coding DNA: TGTGCCAGCAGCTTAAGCTCAGGGTTGGGAGCTTTCTTT.

There are a few counts of this clonotype. The V call is TRBV9, the J call TRBJ1-4; D is unclear. CDR1 is SGDLS and CDR2 is YYNGEE in the germline V gene. Trimming took 0 bases from V and 11 from J, leaving 17 bases between them. CDR3 length: 15 residues. The CDR3, as DNA: TGTGCCAGCAGCGTAGAGAGTCTACGCTCGGGGAAACTGTTTTTT. Translated, it gives CASSVESLRSGKLFF.

CDR3 region: CASSLLEPSEAFF. The CDR3 nucleotides read TGTGCCAGCAGTTTGCTCGAACCCTCTGAAGCTTTCTTT. The gene calls are TRBV28 and TRBJ1-1; D is uncertain. The V end was cut by 3 bases, the J end by 6 bases, with 11 bases between. The germline CDR1 and CDR2 sequences are MDHEN and SYDVKM. The CDR3 is made up of 13 amino acids. Filled out from reference TRBV28 and TRBJ1-1, the complete variable domain reads DVKVTQSSRYLVKRTGEKVFLECVQDMDHENMFWYRQDPGLGLRLIYFSYDVKMKEKGDIPEGYSVSREKKERFSLILESASTNQTSMYLCASSLLEPSEAFFGQGTRLTVV.

This clonotype turned up a few times. The chain recombines TRBV7-3 with TRBJ2-1; 14 bases are shared with TRBD2. The germline gives CDR1 SGHTA, CDR2 FQGTGA. This CDR3 region has 15 residues. With 7 bases clipped from V and 5 bases from J, the junction kept 4 bases outside the gene matches. This CDR3 is CASKRLAGGDNEQFF. CDR3 sequence (DNA): TGTGCCAGCAAAAGACTAGCGGGGGGGGACAATGAGCAGTTCTTC.

In this sample, this clonotype turned up a few times. This chain links TRBV7-2 with TRBJ2-7, with 7 bases identical to TRBD2. Germline trimming cut 3 bases from V and 2 bases from J; bases unmatched to any gene: 10. Per the germline V gene, CDR1 is SGHTA and CDR2 is FQGNSA. The CDR3 has 16 amino acids. CDR3 nucleotide sequence: TGTGCCAGCAGCTTGGGCGGACTAGTCTCAACCTACGAGCAGTACTTC. Translated, it gives CASSLGGLVSTYEQYF.

This clonotype was counted between two and nine times. The chain combines TRBV6-2 or TRBV6-3 with TRBJ2-1, with D uncertain. The CDR3 consists of 16 residues. The V and J ends lost 5 bases and 2 bases respectively, with 16 bases between them. Germline values: CDR1 MNHEY, CDR2 SVGEGT. CDR3 protein: CASSPIRRATYNEQFF. Written as DNA, the CDR3 is TGTGCCAGCAGTCCCATAAGGCGAGCAACCTACAATGAGCAGTTCTTC.